The 11 T cell receptor beta chains given below trace back to one sample, sequenced in a study of vaccination and CD4 T cells after COVID-19 (dated by TCRdb to 2022 to 2024). These receptors lack a known antigen. According to the study, the label for this sample's time point signals: late sampling 161 to 241 days after vaccination in a few convalescent patients. The treatment or condition tag for this specimen amounts to: approximately nine-day PBMC culture with coronavirus spike peptide pools or control peptides (ViraFEST assay). Library construction relied on PCR. Sequencing was carried out with an Illumina iSeq 100. At the Johns Hopkins FTIC core, DNA from the cultured CD4+ T cells underwent TCR sequencing with the Oncomine TCR Beta short-read assay. TCRdb reanalyzed the raw reads on its own, using fastp at Q25 for trimming and MiXCR for clone calling, and kept in-frame beta chains. When rows share a CDR3 protein, they turn into one entry using the most common DNA and genes. A total of around 25,000 distinct CDR3 sequences appear in this sample, 25% to 35% of them only once. Around 7.5% of the sample is in the top ten clones.

Sequenced material: CD4+ T cells from blood, cultured in vitro, taken about 7 months after SARS-CoV-2 vaccination. The receptors come from a human donor who had recovered from COVID-19.

Turning to this clonotype: The junction and the germline gene differ at one end; a read error may be behind it. The rearrangement links TRBV20-1 to TRBJ2-2, with D unresolved. The CDR3 sequence is 12 residues long. Per the germline V gene, CDR1 is DFQATT and CDR2 is SNEGSKA (reference sequence). CDR3 region: CSAIPNAGELFF. CDR3 nucleotide sequence: TGCAGTGCTATTCCGAACGCCGGGGAGCTGTTTTTT.

The chain uses TRBV20-1 and TRBJ1-4; no definite D call. Germline CDR1 DFQATT, CDR2 SNEGSKA (reference sequence). CDR3 length: 13 residues. Trimming pared 3 bases from V and 5 bases from J, leaving 10 bases between. The CDR3 loop is CSASSQLNEKLFF. The CDR3 nucleotides read TGCAGTGCTAGTAGTCAGTTGAATGAAAAACTGTTTTTT.

J is TRBJ2-1 and V is TRBV15; 12 bases map to TRBD2. The length of the CDR3 is 15 residues. Trimming took 4 bases from V and 8 from J; bases not matched to a gene: 6. Germline CDR1 reads LNHNV; CDR2 reads YYDKDF (reference sequence). The CDR3 nucleotides are TGTGCCACCAGCACGACTAGCGGGAGTTTCGATGAGCAGTTCTTC. It is translated as CATSTTSGSFDEQFF. The variable domain in full, with the rest retrieved from reference TRBV15 and TRBJ2-1, is DAMVIQNPRYQVTQFGKPVTLSCSQTLNHNVMYWYQQKSSQAPKLLFHYYDKDFNNEADTPDNFQSRRPNTSFCFLDIRSPGLGDTAMYLCATSTTSGSFDEQFFGPGTRLTVL.

This sequence joins TRBV6-1 and TRBJ2-3; D is possibly TRBD1 or TRBD2 (5 bases each). Looked up from germline, CDR1 is MNHNS and CDR2 is SASEGT. The CDR3 is made up of 14 amino acids. Trimming pared 8 bases from V and 3 bases from J, leaving 15 bases between. CDR3 protein: CASGPRGSTDTQYF. CDR3 in DNA: TGTGCCAGCGGCCCACGGGGCTCAACAGATACGCAGTATTTT.

The table lists this clonotype with a few counts. The rearrangement joins TRBV20-1 to TRBJ2-5; 13 nucleotides match TRBD2. J gave up 0 bases and V 1 base, and 5 bases lay outside the gene matches. Germline V CDR1 and CDR2: DFQATT, SNEGSKA (reference sequence). This CDR3 contains 17 residues. The chain's CDR3 is CSARGLAGGLYQETQYF. The CDR3 DNA sequence: TGCAGTGCTAGAGGACTAGCGGGAGGACTGTACCAAGAGACCCAGTACTTC.

This clonotype turned up a few times. The chain links TRBV15 to TRBJ2-1; TRBD2 agrees at 7 bases. Per germline, CDR1 LNHNV and CDR2 YYDKDF (reference sequence). The CDR3 covers 14 residues. Unmatched junction bases numbered 9, after V lost 5 bases and J lost 8 bases. The CDR3 is CATSPTGLVYEQFF. As DNA, the CDR3 is TGTGCCACCAGCCCCACCGGACTAGTCTATGAGCAGTTCTTC. Filled out from reference TRBV15 and TRBJ2-1, the complete variable domain reads DAMVIQNPRYQVTQFGKPVTLSCSQTLNHNVMYWYQQKSSQAPKLLFHYYDKDFNNEADTPDNFQSRRPNTSFCFLDIRSPGLGDTAMYLCATSPTGLVYEQFFGPGTRLTVL.

There are a few counts of this clonotype. The genes are TRBV11-1 and TRBJ2-5, with 7 bases lining up with TRBD1. V lost 8 bases to trimming and J lost 5 bases; unmatched junction nucleotides: 5. The CDR3 spans 12 residues. The germline V gene has CDR1 SGHAT and CDR2 FQDESV (reference sequence). CDR3 amino acids: CASGGQAETQYF. CDR3 sequence (DNA): TGTGCCAGCGGAGGACAGGCGGAGACCCAGTACTTC. Filled out from reference TRBV11-1 and TRBJ2-5, the complete variable domain reads EAEVAQSPRYKITEKSQAVAFWCDPISGHATLYWYRQILGQGPELLVQFQDESVVDDSQLPKDRFSAERLKGVDSTLKIQPAELGDSAMYLCASGGQAETQYFGPGTRLLVL.

This clonotype was observed a few times. J is TRBJ1-2 and V is TRBV7-9; D is uncertain. There are 14 residues in the CDR3. With 1 base removed from V and 4 bases from J, the gap between germline ends came to 10 bases. Germline assignment: CDR1 SEHNR and CDR2 FQNEAQ (reference sequence). CDR3 protein: CASSLDGSGYGYTF. CDR3 bases: TGTGCCAGCAGCTTAGATGGGTCTGGCTATGGCTACACCTTC.

The chain joins TRBV27 to TRBJ2-3; D perhaps matches TRBD1 (6 bases). CDR3 length equals 15 residues. Per the germline V gene, CDR1 is MNHEY and CDR2 is SMNVEV (reference sequence). The ends were cut back, 5 bases at V and 14 bases at J, with 26 bases in the middle. The CDR3 region is CASSGQILSPNRWYF. The CDR3, as DNA: TGTGCCAGCAGTGGACAGATACTCTCCCCTAACCGGTGGTATTTT.

The rearrangement links TRBV28 to TRBJ2-3; TRBD2 might be the D (5 bases). CDR1 and CDR2 (germline): MDHEN, SYDVKM. V shed 7 bases and J shed 6 bases, with 8 bases lying between them. The CDR3 is 11 amino acids. The CDR3 DNA reads TGTGCCAGCACGGGATTCGATACGCAGTATTTT. It specifies CASTGFDTQYF. The full variable domain, rest sourced from reference TRBV28 and TRBJ2-3, is DVKVTQSSRYLVKRTGEKVFLECVQDMDHENMFWYRQDPGLGLRLIYFSYDVKMKEKGDIPEGYSVSREKKERFSLILESASTNQTSMYLCASTGFDTQYFGPGTRLTVL.

This clonotype was picked up one time. This chain joins TRBV28 and TRBJ1-1; D unresolved. Germline values: CDR1 MDHEN, CDR2 SYDVKM. Trimming removed 3 bases from V and 5 bases from J, with 16 bases in between. The CDR3 has 15 amino acids. CDR3 sequence: CASSLIPKMGTEAFF. CDR3 in DNA: TGTGCCAGCAGTTTGATCCCCAAGATGGGTACTGAAGCTTTCTTT.